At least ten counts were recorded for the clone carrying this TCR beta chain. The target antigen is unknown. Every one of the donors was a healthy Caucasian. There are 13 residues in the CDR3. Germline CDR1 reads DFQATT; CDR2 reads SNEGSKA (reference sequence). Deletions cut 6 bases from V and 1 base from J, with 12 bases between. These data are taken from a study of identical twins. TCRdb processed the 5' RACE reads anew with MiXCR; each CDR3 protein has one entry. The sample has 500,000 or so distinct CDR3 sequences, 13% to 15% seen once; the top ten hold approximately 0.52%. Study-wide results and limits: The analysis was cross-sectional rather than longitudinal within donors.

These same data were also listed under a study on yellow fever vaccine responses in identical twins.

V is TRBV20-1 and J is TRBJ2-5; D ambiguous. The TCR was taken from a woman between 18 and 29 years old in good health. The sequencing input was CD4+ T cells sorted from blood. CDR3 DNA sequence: TGCAGTGCGCCTCCCCCGGGCCAAGAGACCCAGTACTTC. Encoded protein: CSAPPPGQETQYF.